This TCR beta chain is drawn from a study of blood T cell repertoires in COVID-19. Study-level information: Recovery meant two consecutive negative NP/OP PCR tests, professional clearance, or resolved symptoms.

Clones were read by immunoSEQ multiplex PCR, and TCRdb kept only the in-frame ones, dropping some. The sample includes about 230,000 clones, around 85% of them seen just once. The CDR3 length is 15 residues. With 7 bases clipped from V and 6 bases from J, the junction kept 11 bases outside the gene matches. The germline CDR1 and CDR2 sequences are LNHDA and SQIVND (reference sequence). Input material: PBMCs or T cells enriched from blood (not recorded which). This TCR was sampled from a woman in her fifties or sixties in a cohort exposed to, infected with or recovered from COVID-19 (not recorded which). This chain uses TRBV19 with TRBJ1-5; the match to TRBD1 covers 8 bases. In nucleotides, the CDR3 is TGTGCCAGTACCACGACAGGGGAGTTGGGTCAGCCCCAGCATTTT. Residues: CASTTTGELGQPQHF.